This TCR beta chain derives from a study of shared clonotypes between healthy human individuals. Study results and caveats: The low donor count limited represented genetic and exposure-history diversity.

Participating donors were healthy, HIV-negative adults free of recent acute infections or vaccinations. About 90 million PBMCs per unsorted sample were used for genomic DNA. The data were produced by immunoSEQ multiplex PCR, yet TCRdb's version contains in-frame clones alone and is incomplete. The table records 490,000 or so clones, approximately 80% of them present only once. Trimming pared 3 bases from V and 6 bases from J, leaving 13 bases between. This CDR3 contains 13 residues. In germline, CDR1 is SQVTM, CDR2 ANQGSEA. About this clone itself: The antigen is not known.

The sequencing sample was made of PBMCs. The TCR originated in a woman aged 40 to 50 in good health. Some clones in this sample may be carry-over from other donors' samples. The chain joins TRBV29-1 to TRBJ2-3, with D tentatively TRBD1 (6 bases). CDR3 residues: CSVEGAVIDTQYF. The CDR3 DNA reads TGCAGCGTTGAGGGGGCTGTGATCGATACGCAGTATTTT.